The rows below give T cell receptor beta chains drawn from one sample of a study of blood T cell repertoires in COVID-19. Data came from immunoSEQ multiplex PCR; TCRdb stores just in-frame clones and leaves some out. Altogether 130,000 to 150,000 clones are present, 80% to 90% being singletons, with the ten largest covering 8%. Sequencing was carried out using peripheral blood. The receptors stem from a woman aged 55-69 years with COVID-19, enrolled during active disease. The CDR3 runs from the conserved cysteine through the conserved F or W. Each record gives: CDR3 DNA, CDR3 protein, D gene, J gene, V gene, clone size, CDR3 length. D genes are given only for firm matches. Clone size is shown for a subset of rows, as once, few, many or a class of expanded clone.

TGTGCCAGGACACGAGATAGGACAGGAGAAGCTTTCTTT	CARTRDRTGEAFF	TRBD1	TRBJ1-1	TRBV2	once	13
TGTGCCAGTAGTCCCAGACAGGGGGCTGGTGGGGCCAACGTCCTGACTTTC	CASSPRQGAGGANVLTF	TRBD1	TRBJ2-6	TRBV19	few	17
TGTGCCAGCCGGACAGACCTCTCTGGAAACACCATATATTTT	CASRTDLSGNTIYF	.	TRBJ1-3	TRBV6-6	.	14
TGTGCCAGTAGTATAGTTGCAGGGAACACTGAAGCTTTCTTT	CASSIVAGNTEAFF	.	TRBJ1-1	TRBV19	.	14
TGCGCCAGCAGCTTGGTCACTAGCGGAACCGGGGAGCTGTTTTTT	CASSLVTSGTGELFF	TRBD2	TRBJ2-2	TRBV5-1	.	15
TGTGCCAGCAGCTTTCTGGGGGGCTCTGGAAACACCATATATTTT	CASSFLGGSGNTIYF	.	TRBJ1-3	TRBV7-9	.	15
TGCGCCAGCAGCCCCGGACAGGGGGGGGATGAAGCTTTCTTT	CASSPGQGGDEAFF	TRBD1	TRBJ1-1	TRBV5-1	few	14
TGTGCCACCTCTAGCGACACAGATACGCAGTATTTT	CATSSDTDTQYF	.	TRBJ2-3	TRBV19	.	12
TGTGCCAGCAAACCGACAGGGGACAACACTGAAGCTTTCTTT	CASKPTGDNTEAFF	TRBD1	TRBJ1-1	TRBV7-3	.	14
TGTGCCAGCAGTTGGGGACAGGACACTGAAGCTTTCTTT	CASSWGQDTEAFF	TRBD1	TRBJ1-1	TRBV6-6	.	13
TGTGCCAGCAGCTTAGAACTAGCGGGGGGGTGGCAGTACTTC	CASSLELAGGWQYF	TRBD2	TRBJ2-7	TRBV7-2	.	14
TGTGCCAGCAGTGATCCAGCGGGGGGGTCAGGGGAGCTGTTTTTT	CASSDPAGGSGELFF	TRBD2	TRBJ2-2	TRBV25-1	.	15
TGTGCCAGCAGCTTAGTCGCGGGAGGCGAGCAGTACTTC	CASSLVAGGEQYF	TRBD2	TRBJ2-7	TRBV11-3	.	13
TGTGCCAGCAGCTTAAGAGGGCTAGCGGGGGCCCAAGAGACCCAGTACTTC	CASSLRGLAGAQETQYF	TRBD2	TRBJ2-5	TRBV13	.	17
TGTGCCAGCAGTTACTCTGCAGGGGCTTCCTACAATGAGCAGTTCTTC	CASSYSAGASYNEQFF	.	TRBJ2-1	TRBV6-5	.	16
TGTGCCACCAGCAGAGAGGTCCTAGCGGGGGACACCTACGAGCAGTACTTC	CATSREVLAGDTYEQYF	TRBD2	TRBJ2-7	TRBV15	.	17
TGCGCCAGCAGCTTGGAGGGGGTGGGTCAGCCCCAGCATTTT	CASSLEGVGQPQHF	.	TRBJ1-5	TRBV5-1	.	14
TGTGCCAGCACCATAGGGGGGGGACACGAGCAGTACTTC	CASTIGGGHEQYF	.	TRBJ2-7	TRBV11-2	few	13
TGTGCCAGCAGCCCCCAATCCATAGCGGGGGGTCTAAACAATGAGCAGTTCTTC	CASSPQSIAGGLNNEQFF	TRBD2	TRBJ2-1	TRBV7-3	few	18
TGTGCCAGTAGTATCCAGGGGGTAAATGAAAAACTGTTTTTT	CASSIQGVNEKLFF	TRBD1	TRBJ1-4	TRBV19	.	14
TGTGCCAGCAGCCAAGGGACAGGGGCGACCTATGGCTACACCTTC	CASSQGTGATYGYTF	TRBD1	TRBJ1-2	TRBV3-1/TRBV3-2	.	15
TGTGCCACCAGCAGAGATCTAGGGACTAGCCATATAAACAATGAGCAGTTCTTC	CATSRDLGTSHINNEQFF	TRBD2	TRBJ2-1	TRBV15	.	18
TGCGCCAGCACCCAAGGGGCGGGGGAAGTCAATGAGCAGTTCTTC	CASTQGAGEVNEQFF	TRBD2	TRBJ2-1	TRBV10-2	.	15
TGCACCAGCAGTCCGAACGGGGAAATGGCTTTCTTT	CTSSPNGEMAFF	.	TRBJ1-1	TRBV1	.	12
TGTGCCAGCAGCCCTGACAGGGAAGTCGAAAAACTGTTTTTT	CASSPDREVEKLFF	TRBD1	TRBJ1-4	TRBV5-4	.	14
TGTGCCAGCAGTGACGGACAGTTTCAAGAAAAACTGTTTTTT	CASSDGQFQEKLFF	.	TRBJ1-4	TRBV2	.	14
TGCGCCAGCAGCTTGGGCAGCGAAGCCACAGATACGCAGTATTTT	CASSLGSEATDTQYF	.	TRBJ2-3	TRBV5-1	.	15
TGTGCCAGCAGTGGAGCGGGAGTGGAAGAGACCCAGTACTTC	CASSGAGVEETQYF	TRBD2	TRBJ2-5	TRBV2	.	14
TGTGCCAGCTCACGCAATCCTAGCGGGGTCCTTTCCGAGCAGTACTTC	CASSRNPSGVLSEQYF	TRBD2	TRBJ2-7	TRBV18	.	16
TGCAGCGTCGAGGGTCTACCGACGTCCCCCGTTACTGGCTACACCTTC	CSVEGLPTSPVTGYTF	.	TRBJ1-2	TRBV29-1	.	16
TGTGCCAGCAGCGTAGAGTGGCTAGCGGGTTTCGAGCAGTTCTTC	CASSVEWLAGFEQFF	TRBD2	TRBJ2-1	TRBV9	.	15
TGTGCCAGCCGCCTTGAGCGTGGTGAAAAACTGTTTTTT	CASRLERGEKLFF	.	TRBJ1-4	TRBV6-5	.	13
TGTGCCACCAGTGATGCGGCGGGGGGGCCAAACTCCTACAATGAGCAGTTCTTC	CATSDAAGGPNSYNEQFF	TRBD2	TRBJ2-1	TRBV24-1	.	18
TGTGCCAGCAGCAATAGCGGGGGGGCGGAGACCCAGTACTTC	CASSNSGGAETQYF	TRBD2	TRBJ2-5	TRBV13	.	14